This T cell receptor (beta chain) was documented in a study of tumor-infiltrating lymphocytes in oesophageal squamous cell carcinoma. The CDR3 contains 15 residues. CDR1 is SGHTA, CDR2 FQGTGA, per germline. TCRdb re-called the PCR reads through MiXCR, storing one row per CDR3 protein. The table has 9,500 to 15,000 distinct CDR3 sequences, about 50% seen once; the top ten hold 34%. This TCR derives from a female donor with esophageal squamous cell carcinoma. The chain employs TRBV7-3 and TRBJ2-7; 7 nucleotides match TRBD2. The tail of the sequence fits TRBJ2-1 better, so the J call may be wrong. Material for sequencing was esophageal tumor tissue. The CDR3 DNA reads TGTGCCAGCAGCTTAACAAGCGGGATTGGTAGTGAGCAGTTCTTC. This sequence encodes CASSLTSGIGSEQFF.